The present T cell receptor beta chain was sequenced within a study of vaccination effects on CD4 cells after COVID-19. Only in-frame clones appear in the TCRdb table, and some are missing; sequencing was by immunoSEQ multiplex PCR. The data contain 50,000 to 60,000 clones, about four fifths of them seen just once; the ten biggest clones take up 3.5% to 5%. At the end of roughly ten days of culture, CD4+ T cells were isolated. Participants were given two doses of BNT162b2 or mRNA-1273 vaccine. With regard to this clone: The target antigen is unknown.

This CDR3 is built from 13 residues. V lost 3 bases to trimming and J lost 4 bases, with 13 bases between them. CDR1 and CDR2 (germline): DFQATT, SNEGSKA (reference sequence). Sequencing used CD4+ T cells from PBMCs cultured without peptide, obtained after COVID-19 vaccination. The receptor was derived from a human donor who received a COVID-19 vaccine. The rearrangement links TRBV20-1 to TRBJ2-7; D not certain. CDR3 residues: CSASIGLMYEQYF. CDR3 sequence (DNA): TGCAGTGCTAGTATAGGCCTGATGTACGAGCAGTACTTC.